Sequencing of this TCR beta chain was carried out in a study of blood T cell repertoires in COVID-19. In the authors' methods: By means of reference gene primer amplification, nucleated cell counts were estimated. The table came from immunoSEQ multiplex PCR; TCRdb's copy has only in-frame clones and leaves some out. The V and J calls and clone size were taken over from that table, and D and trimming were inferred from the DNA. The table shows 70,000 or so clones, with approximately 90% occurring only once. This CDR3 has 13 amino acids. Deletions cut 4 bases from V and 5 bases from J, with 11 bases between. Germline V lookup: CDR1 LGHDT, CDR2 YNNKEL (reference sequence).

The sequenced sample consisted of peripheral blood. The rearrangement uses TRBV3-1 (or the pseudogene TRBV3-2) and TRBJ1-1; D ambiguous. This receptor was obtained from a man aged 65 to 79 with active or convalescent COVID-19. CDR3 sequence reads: CASSRIGGTEAFF. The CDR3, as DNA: TGTGCCAGCAGCCGAATCGGAGGAACTGAAGCTTTCTTT.